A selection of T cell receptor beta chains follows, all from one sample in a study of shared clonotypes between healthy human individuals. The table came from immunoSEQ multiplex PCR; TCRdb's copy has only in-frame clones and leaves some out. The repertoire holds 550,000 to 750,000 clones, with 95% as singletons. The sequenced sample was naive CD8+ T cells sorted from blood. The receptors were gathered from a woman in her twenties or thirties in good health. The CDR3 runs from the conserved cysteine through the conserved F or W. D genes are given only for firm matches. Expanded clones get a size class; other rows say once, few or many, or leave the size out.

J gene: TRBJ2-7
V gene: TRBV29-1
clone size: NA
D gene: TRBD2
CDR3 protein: CSVERPSGTHEQYF
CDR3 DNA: TGCAGCGTTGAAAGGCCTAGCGGGACCCACGAGCAGTACTTC

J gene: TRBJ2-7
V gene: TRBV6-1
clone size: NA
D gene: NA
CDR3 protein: CASSDKGNILEQYF
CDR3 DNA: TGTGCCAGCAGTGACAAAGGAAACATTCTCGAGCAGTACTTC

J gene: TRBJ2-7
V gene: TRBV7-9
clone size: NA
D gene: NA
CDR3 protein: CASSQTREGEQYF
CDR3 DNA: TGTGCCAGCAGTCAGACCAGGGAAGGCGAGCAGTACTTC

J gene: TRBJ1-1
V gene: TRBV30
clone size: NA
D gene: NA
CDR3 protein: CAWSVLGFGEAFF
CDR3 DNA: TGTGCCTGGAGTGTATTGGGATTTGGTGAAGCTTTCTTT

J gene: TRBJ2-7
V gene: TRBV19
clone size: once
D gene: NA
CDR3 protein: CASSMGGTSYEQYF
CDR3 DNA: TGTGCCAGTAGTATGGGCGGGACCTCCTACGAGCAGTACTTC

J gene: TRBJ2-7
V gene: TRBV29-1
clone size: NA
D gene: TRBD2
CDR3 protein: CSIPGSGRYHEQYF
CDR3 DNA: TGCAGCATCCCGGGCAGCGGGAGGTATCACGAGCAGTACTTC

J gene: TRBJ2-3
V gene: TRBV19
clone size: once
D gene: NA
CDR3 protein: CATSLMIRSSTDTQYF
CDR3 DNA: TGTGCCACTAGCCTCATGATTCGGTCATCGACAGATACGCAGTATTTT

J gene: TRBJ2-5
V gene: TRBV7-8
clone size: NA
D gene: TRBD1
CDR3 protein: CASSLGTGKQETQYF
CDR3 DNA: TGTGCCAGCAGCTTGGGGACAGGGAAACAAGAGACCCAGTACTTC

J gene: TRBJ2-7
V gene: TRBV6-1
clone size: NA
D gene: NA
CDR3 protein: CASSEGNSRTSSYEQYF
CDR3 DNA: TGTGCCAGCAGTGAAGGAAACAGCCGCACGAGCTCCTACGAGCAGTACTTC

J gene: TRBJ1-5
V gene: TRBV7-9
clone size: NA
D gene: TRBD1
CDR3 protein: CASSFGWAGGSNQPQHF
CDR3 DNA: TGTGCCAGCAGCTTCGGCTGGGCAGGGGGAAGCAATCAGCCCCAGCATTTT

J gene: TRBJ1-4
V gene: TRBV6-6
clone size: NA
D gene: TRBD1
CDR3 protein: CASSPWTGGSEKLFF
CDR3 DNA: TGTGCCAGCAGCCCTTGGACAGGGGGCAGTGAAAAACTGTTTTTT

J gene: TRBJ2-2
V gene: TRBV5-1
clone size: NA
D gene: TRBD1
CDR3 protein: CASSFGDRVYLTGELFF
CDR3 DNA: TGCGCCAGCAGCTTCGGGGACAGGGTCTATCTCACCGGGGAGCTGTTTTTT

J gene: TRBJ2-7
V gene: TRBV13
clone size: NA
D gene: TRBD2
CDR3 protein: CASSFGSGHPYEQYF
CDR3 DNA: TGTGCCAGCAGCTTCGGTAGCGGGCACCCCTACGAGCAGTACTTC

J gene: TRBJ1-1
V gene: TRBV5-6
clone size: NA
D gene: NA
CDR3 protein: CASSSDRNMNTEAFF
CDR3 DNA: TGTGCCAGCAGCTCCGACAGAAACATGAACACTGAAGCTTTCTTT

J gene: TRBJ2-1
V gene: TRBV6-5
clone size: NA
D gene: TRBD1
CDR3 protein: CASSYPGGDSNEQFF
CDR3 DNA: TGTGCCAGCAGTTACCCGGGTGGGGACAGCAATGAGCAGTTCTTC

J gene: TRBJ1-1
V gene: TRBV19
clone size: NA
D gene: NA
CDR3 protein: CASSHRTGREAFF
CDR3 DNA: TGTGCCAGTAGTCATAGGACTGGGCGTGAAGCTTTCTTT